This is a list of T cell receptor beta chains from one sample in a study of control samples from healthy donors and cancer patients. Using immunoSEQ multiplex PCR, the repertoire was profiled, and TCRdb retains in-frame clones only, with some absent. The sample has roughly 69,000 clones, 83% seen once. Sequencing was carried out using blood. These receptors were taken from a man aged 60 to 69 in good health. CDR3s include the opening cysteine and the closing phenylalanine or tryptophan.

>TRBJ2-3|TRBV6-5
CASRPGLLGPDTQYF
>TRBJ2-1|TRBV7-9
CASSPISYNEQFF
>TRBJ2-7|TRBV12-3/TRBV12-4
CASSLSPNYEQYF
>TRBJ1-5|TRBV4-2
CASSQDLRTGQPQHF
>TRBJ1-3|TRBV19
CASITTASGNTIYF
>TRBJ2-1|TRBV7-9
CASSLEVTSEQFF
>TRBJ2-3|TRBV7-9
CASSLAGLSSTDTQYF
>TRBJ2-7|TRBV2
CASSETTVGYEQYF
>TRBJ1-5|TRBV9
CASSPEGDHRQPQHF
>TRBJ1-1|TRBV6-5
CASSTRATRTEAFF
>TRBJ1-1|TRBV10-2
CASSEDAGGLTEAFF
>TRBJ2-1|TRBV6-5
CASSYVPFNSYNEQFF
>TRBJ2-7|TRBV7-3
CASSSQGQGEQYF
>TRBJ1-1|TRBV7-2
CASCRPRGVMNTEAFF
>TRBJ2-1|TRBV19
CASRTGLAGGGQFF
>TRBJ2-1|TRBV12-3/TRBV12-4
CASSLSNEQFF
>TRBJ2-7|TRBV3-1/TRBV3-2
CASTEGYTYEQYF
>TRBJ1-5|TRBV7-2
CASSVRQGRASNQPQHF
>TRBJ2-1|TRBV5-1
CASSLGDRGSYNEQFF
>TRBJ2-3|TRBV4-1
CASSQEQRQGGDTQYF
>TRBJ2-2|TRBV11-2
CASSSRGGTGELFF
>TRBJ1-1|TRBV27
CASSSKGSSEAFF
>TRBJ1-5|TRBV7-3
CASSQDNNQPQHF
>TRBJ2-1|TRBV29-1
CSAGTGYNEQFF
>TRBJ1-1|TRBV11-3
CASSRGGLAEAFF
>TRBJ2-3|TRBV30
CAWSVSGSTDTQYF
>TRBJ2-3|TRBV5-4
CASSRGTSGRAPADTQYF
>TRBJ2-5|TRBV18
CASSPGLRETQYF
>TRBJ2-5|TRBV5-1
CASSRGTRGETQYF
>TRBJ2-3|TRBV7-3
CASSFGGQYTDTQYF
>TRBJ1-5|TRBV11-2
CASSPHLTGYRQPQHF
>TRBJ2-7|TRBV28
CASSLFTSGNSYEQYF
>TRBJ1-5|TRBV5-6
CASSSGQMGGQPQHF
>TRBJ1-2|TRBV7-9
CASSSDLYGYTF
>TRBJ2-1|TRBV7-6
CASSHPLAGDPNEQFF
>TRBJ2-1|TRBV7-9
CASSLPRPEQFF
>TRBJ2-7|TRBV25-1
CASTITTRLSSSYEQYF